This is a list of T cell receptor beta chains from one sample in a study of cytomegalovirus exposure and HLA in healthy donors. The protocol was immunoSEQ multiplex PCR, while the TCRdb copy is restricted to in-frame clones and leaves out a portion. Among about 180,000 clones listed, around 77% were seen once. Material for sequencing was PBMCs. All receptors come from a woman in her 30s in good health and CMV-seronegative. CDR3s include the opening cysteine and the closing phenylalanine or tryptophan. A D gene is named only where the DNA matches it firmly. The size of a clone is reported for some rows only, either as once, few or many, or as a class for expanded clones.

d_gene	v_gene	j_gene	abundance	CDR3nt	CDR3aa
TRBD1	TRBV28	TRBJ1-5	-	TGTGCCAGCAGTTCCCGGGACAGGGAGGATCAGCCCCAGCATTTT	CASSSRDREDQPQHF
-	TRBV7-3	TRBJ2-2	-	TGTGCCAGCAGCCAAACTCGGGACACCGGGGAGCTGTTTTTT	CASSQTRDTGELFF
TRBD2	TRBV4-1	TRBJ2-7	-	TGCGCCAGCAGCCGCCTATCTAGCGGGGGAACCTACGAGCAGTACTTC	CASSRLSSGGTYEQYF
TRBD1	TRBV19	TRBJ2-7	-	TGTGCCAGTAGTATAGGGACAGGGGGCTACGAGCAGTACTTC	CASSIGTGGYEQYF
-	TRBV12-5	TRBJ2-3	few	TGTGCTAGTGGTTTCCAACTTCGCACAGATACGCAGTATTTT	CASGFQLRTDTQYF
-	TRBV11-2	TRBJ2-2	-	TGTGCCAGCAGCCCGCTCTGGCAGACGAACACCGGGGAGCTGTTTTTT	CASSPLWQTNTGELFF
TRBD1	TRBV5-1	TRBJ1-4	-	TGCGCCAGCAGCTTGAAGGGGGCTGATGAAAAACTGTTTTTT	CASSLKGADEKLFF
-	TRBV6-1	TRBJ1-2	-	TGTGCCAGCAGTCTAGCTAACTATGGCTACACCTTC	CASSLANYGYTF
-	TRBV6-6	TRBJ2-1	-	TGTGCCAGCTCGCGGGTGTCCTACAATGAGCAGTTCTTC	CASSRVSYNEQFF
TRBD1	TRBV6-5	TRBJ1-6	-	TGTGCCAGCAGAGGGACAGGGGGAAATTCACCCCTCCACTTT	CASRGTGGNSPLHF
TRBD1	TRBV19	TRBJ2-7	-	TGTGCCAGTAGTACTACCCTGACAGGGAACTACGAGCAGTACTTC	CASSTTLTGNYEQYF
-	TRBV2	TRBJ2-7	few	TGTGCCATGGGGGCCGATTACGAGCAGTACTTC	CAMGADYEQYF
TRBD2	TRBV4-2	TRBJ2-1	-	TGTGCCAGCAGCCAAGTCTGGTCAGCCGGGACTAGTCACGATGAGCAGTTCTTC	CASSQVWSAGTSHDEQFF
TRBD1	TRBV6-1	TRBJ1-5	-	TGTGCCAGCAGTGTCGGGACAGGGGCGAACCAGCCCCAGCATTTT	CASSVGTGANQPQHF
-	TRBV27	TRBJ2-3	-	TGTGCCAGCAGTTTCTATGGGGCCCACACAGATACGCAGTATTTT	CASSFYGAHTDTQYF
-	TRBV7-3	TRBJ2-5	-	TGTGCCAGCAGCCGAGGGGGTGAAGAGACCCAGTACTTC	CASSRGGEETQYF
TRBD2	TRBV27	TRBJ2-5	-	TGTGCCAGCAGAGGGATTCGCCGGACTAGCGGGGGGGCCTTCCAAGAGACCCAGTACTTC	CASRGIRRTSGGAFQETQYF
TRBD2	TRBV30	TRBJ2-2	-	TGTGCCTGGACGGGGGAGGGTCAGAACACCGGGGAGCTGTTTTTT	CAWTGEGQNTGELFF
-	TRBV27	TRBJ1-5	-	TGTGCCAGCAGTTTATTCGCAGATGATAGCAATCAGCCCCAGCATTTT	CASSLFADDSNQPQHF
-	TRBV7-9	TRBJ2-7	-	TGTGCCATAAATGGGGCAGGCTTGTGGGAGCAGTACTTC	CAINGAGLWEQYF
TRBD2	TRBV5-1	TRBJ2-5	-	TGCGCCAGCAGCCCGGGGGGATACCAAGAGACCCAGTACTTC	CASSPGGYQETQYF
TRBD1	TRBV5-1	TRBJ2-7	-	TGCGCCAGCAGCTTTGGGACAGACCTTGAGCAGTACTTC	CASSFGTDLEQYF
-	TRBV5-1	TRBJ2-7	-	TGCGCCAGCAGCTTGGAGGGGGACCCTCTCTTCGAGCAGTACTTC	CASSLEGDPLFEQYF
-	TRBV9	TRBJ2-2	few	TGTGCCAGCAGTCTTCGAGGGTACGGGGAGCTGTTTTTT	CASSLRGYGELFF
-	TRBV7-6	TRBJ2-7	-	TGTGCCAGCAGCGACGTAGCACGGGGAACCTACGAGCAGTACTTC	CASSDVARGTYEQYF
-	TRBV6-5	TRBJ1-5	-	TGTGCCAGCAGGAGAACACAGGGTGGGGGGCCCCAGCATTTT	CASRRTQGGGPQHF
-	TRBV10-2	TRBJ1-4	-	TGCGCCAGCAGTGCACCCCATGCAGGGGAAAAACTGTTTTTT	CASSAPHAGEKLFF
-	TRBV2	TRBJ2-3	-	TGTGCCAGCAGGGCCGACAGGGAGGTCGGCACAGATACGCAGTATTTT	CASRADREVGTDTQYF
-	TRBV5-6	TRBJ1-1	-	TGTGCCAGCAGCTTGGTGGAGCGTAACACTGAAGCTTTCTTT	CASSLVERNTEAFF
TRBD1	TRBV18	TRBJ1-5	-	TGTGCCAGCTCACCTGGACAGGGGGCATATCAGCCCCAGCATTTT	CASSPGQGAYQPQHF
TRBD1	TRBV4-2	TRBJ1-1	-	TGTGCCAGCAGCCAAAACGACAGGGAGGCTGAAGCTTTCTTT	CASSQNDREAEAFF
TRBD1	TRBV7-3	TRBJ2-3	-	TGTGCCAGCAGTATGTACGGGACAGGGGGTTCTGATACGCAGTATTTT	CASSMYGTGGSDTQYF
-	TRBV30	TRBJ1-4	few	TGTGCCTGGAGTGTACGTAGGGGTGAAAAACTGTTTTTT	CAWSVRRGEKLFF
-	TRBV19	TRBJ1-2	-	TGTGCCAGTAGCAATTTCCGGGACACCACTAACTATGGCTACACCTTC	CASSNFRDTTNYGYTF
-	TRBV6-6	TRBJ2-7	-	TGTGCCAGCAGTTACTATAGACGACAGATAGCCTACGAGCAGTACTTC	CASSYYRRQIAYEQYF
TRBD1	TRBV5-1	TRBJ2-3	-	TGCGCCAGCAGCTTGCCGACAACGACAGGGATTTCAGATACGCAGTATTTT	CASSLPTTTGISDTQYF
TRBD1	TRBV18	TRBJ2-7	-	TGTGCCAGCTCACCAGCACAGGCAGGGGGAATCTACGAGCAGTACTTC	CASSPAQAGGIYEQYF
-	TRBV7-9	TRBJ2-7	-	TGTGCCAGCGGGCAGGGCCCGGACTCCTACGAGCAGTACTTC	CASGQGPDSYEQYF
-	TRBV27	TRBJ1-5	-	TGTGCCAGCAGTCGGGATTTCAATCAGCCCCAGCATTTT	CASSRDFNQPQHF
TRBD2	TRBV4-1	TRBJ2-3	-	TGCGCCAGCGCCGGGATAGCGGGGGGCACAGCAGATACGCAGTATTTT	CASAGIAGGTADTQYF